The 27 T cell receptor beta chains listed next were all sequenced from one sample in a study of cytomegalovirus exposure and HLA in healthy donors. The PCR had 60 Vbeta and 13 Jbeta primers. Some clones are missing from TCRdb's copy, which holds only in-frame ones; the method was immunoSEQ multiplex PCR. The data contain roughly 100,000 clones, around 61% of them singletons. The sequenced material came from PBMCs. These receptors came from a woman between 45 and 65 years old in good health and CMV-seronegative.

The table lists this clone with a count of one. The chain carries TRBV12-2 and TRBJ2-1; the D call of TRBD1 is as the table states it, not checked on the DNA. TRBV12-2 is a documented pseudogene. This CDR3 is built from 15 residues. The CDR3 region is CATRAYPGSYNEQFF. The CDR3 DNA reads as TGTGCAACCAGGGCGTACCCGGGCTCCTACAATGAGCAGTTCTTC.

The chain has TRBV7-3 and TRBJ2-4; possibly TRBD1 for D (6 bases). Germline-derived CDR1 and CDR2 are SGHTA and FQGTGA. V gave up 2 bases and J gave up 9 bases, with 14 bases separating them. The CDR3 extends over 14 amino acids. In nucleotides, the CDR3 is TGTGCCAGCAGCTTAGGACAGCCTGACGGCATTCAGTACTTC. This encodes CASSLGQPDGIQYF.

CDR3 sequence: CASSRSGLNYEQYF. CDR3 bases: TGTGCCAGCAGTCGCTCGGGACTAAACTACGAGCAGTACTTC. The chain has TRBV6-5 and TRBJ2-5, with 7 bases lining up with TRBD2. The assigned J gene may be wrong: the sequence end matches TRBJ2-7 better. The germline CDR1 and CDR2 sequences are MNHEY and SVGAGI. The CDR3 has 14 amino acids.

V gene TRBV25-1 combines with J gene TRBJ1-1; 7 bases are shared with TRBD1. This CDR3 region has 15 residues. Per germline, CDR1 MGHDK and CDR2 SYGVNS. With V trimmed by 2 bases and J by 5 bases, 8 bases remained unmatched. The CDR3 DNA reads TGTGCCAGCAGTGAAGTGGGCCAGGGGGAGACTGAAGCTTTCTTT. Its protein product is CASSEVGQGETEAFF.

This clone was detected once. V is TRBV5-6 and J is TRBJ1-4; 7 nucleotides align to TRBD1. From germline, CDR1 is SGHDT and CDR2 YYEEEE. The CDR3 length is 14 residues. The J segment lost 8 bases and the V segment lost 0 bases, leaving 4 bases of the junction unmatched. CDR3 sequence reads: CASSLGQGFEKLFF. The CDR3 DNA reads as TGTGCCAGCAGCTTGGGACAGGGCTTCGAAAAACTGTTTTTT.

The chain combines TRBV11-2 with TRBJ1-1, with unresolved D. The CDR3 sequence is 14 residues long. Germline CDR1 is SGHAT and CDR2 is FQNNGV. Trimming stripped 0 bases from V and 3 bases from J, with 8 bases between. The CDR3 region has the DNA TGTGCCAGCAGCTTAGAGACCGGGGACACTGAAGCTTTCTTT. Its protein is CASSLETGDTEAFF.

The rearrangement uses TRBV5-1 and TRBJ2-2; D is perhaps TRBD1 (6 bases). The germline CDR1 and CDR2 sequences are SGHRS and YFSETQ. The CDR3 runs 16 residues. Trimming removed 1 base from V and 7 bases from J, with 17 bases in between. The CDR3 nucleotides read TGCGCCAGCAGCTTGACGTGGGGGCGCAGCGGCGGGGAGCTGTTTTTT. This translates into CASSLTWGRSGGELFF.

This clone turned up a few times. The J gene is TRBJ2-3, the V gene TRBV11-3; 8 bases map to TRBD2. Germline loops: CDR1 SGHNT, CDR2 YENEEA. V was clipped by 8 bases and J by 2 bases; unmatched bases: 9. This CDR3 spans 15 amino acids. As DNA, the CDR3 is TGTGCCAGCTCCAGGGCGGGAGGAAACACAGATACGCAGTATTTT. This gives the protein CASSRAGGNTDTQYF. Full variable domain (rest looked up from reference TRBV11-3 and TRBJ2-3): EAGVVQSPRYKIIEKKQPVAFWCNPISGHNTLYWYLQNLGQGPELLIRYENEEAVDDSQLPKDRFSAERLKGVDSTLKIQPAELGDSAVYLCASSRAGGNTDTQYFGPGTRLTVL.

This clone was counted between two and nine times. The chain recombines TRBV7-2 with TRBJ2-1; 7 bases fit TRBD2. V shed 1 base and J 4 bases; nucleotides not matched to a gene: 4. The CDR3 contains 15 residues. Germline CDR1 reads SGHTA; CDR2 reads FQGNSA. CDR3 in DNA: TGTGCCAGCAGCTTAGATTCTAGCGGTTACAATGAGCAGTTCTTC. As protein: CASSLDSSGYNEQFF.

As DNA, the CDR3 is TGTGCCAGCAGCCCTAGCCCCACCTTACCCCATCCGCTGGAGCAGTACTTC. Amino acids: CASSPSPTLPHPLEQYF. The V gene is TRBV28, the J gene TRBJ2-7, with D perhaps TRBD2 (5 bases). CDR1 is MDHEN, CDR2 SYDVKM, per germline. Trimming took off 6 bases at V and 7 bases at J, with 28 bases between the two ends. The CDR3 extends over 17 amino acids.

This clone was seen a single time. The V gene is TRBV5-1, the J gene TRBJ2-3; the D gene is possibly TRBD2 (6 bases). This CDR3 has 16 residues. Trimming stripped 0 bases from V and 3 bases from J, with 14 bases between. CDR1 and CDR2 (germline): SGHRS, YFSETQ. The CDR3 sequence: CASSLGRAGNTDTQYF. CDR3 coding DNA: TGCGCCAGCAGCTTGGGGAGGGCGGGGAATACAGATACGCAGTATTTT.

The rearrangement links TRBV5-4 to TRBJ2-3; 9 nucleotides align to TRBD2. V gave up 4 bases and J gave up 4 bases; unmatched junction bases: 10. The CDR3 consists of 16 residues. The germline CDR1 and CDR2 sequences are SGHNT and YYREEE (reference sequence). The CDR3 reads CASSQLSGGGADTQYF. The DNA of the CDR3 is TGTGCCAGCAGCCAGCTTAGCGGGGGTGGCGCAGATACGCAGTATTTT.

The chain carries TRBV27 and TRBJ2-5, with 7 bases matching TRBD2. This CDR3 contains 15 residues. The V segment lost 6 bases and the J segment 0 bases; nucleotides outside the gene matches: 7. CDR1 and CDR2 (germline): MNHEY, SMNVEV (reference sequence). Here the CDR3 reads CASRRGRGHQETQYF. The CDR3, as DNA: TGTGCCAGCAGACGGGGGAGGGGTCACCAAGAGACCCAGTACTTC.

This clone showed up just a few times. V usage is TRBV6-5 and J usage is TRBJ1-6; D not resolved. V lost 6 bases, J lost 7 bases, and 13 bases lay in between. The CDR3 is made up of 14 amino acids. CDR1 is MNHEY, CDR2 SVGAGI, per germline. DNA for the CDR3: TGTGCCAGCAGGGAGGGCCCTTTCAATTCACCCCTCCACTTT. Protein product: CASREGPFNSPLHF.

The genes are TRBV6-5 and TRBJ1-2; TRBD1 agrees at 7 bases. This CDR3 has 12 amino acids. Trimming at V came to 6 bases and at J to 5 bases, leaving 3 bases not matched to a gene. In germline, CDR1 is MNHEY, CDR2 SVGAGI. Here the CDR3 reads CASSLQGYGYTF. In DNA form, the CDR3 reads TGTGCCAGCAGCCTACAGGGGTATGGCTACACCTTC.

The chain combines TRBV7-3 with TRBJ2-5, with a weak D call TRBD1 (6 bases). The germline V and J ends were trimmed by 5 bases and 1 base, with 11 bases remaining between them. CDR1 and CDR2 (germline): SGHTA, FQGTGA. The CDR3 is made up of 14 amino acids. Written as DNA, the CDR3 is TGTGCCAGCAGCCCGGGACACATCCAAGAGACCCAGTACTTC. This translates into CASSPGHIQETQYF. The full variable domain, rest sourced from reference TRBV7-3 and TRBJ2-5, is GAGVSQTPSNKVTEKGKYVELRCDPISGHTALYWYRQSLGQGPEFLIYFQGTGAADDSGLPNDRFFAVRPEGSVSTLKIQRTERGDSAVYLCASSPGHIQETQYFGPGTRLLVL.

This chain links TRBV2 with TRBJ2-1; TRBD1 matches at 9 bases. CDR3 length: 17 residues. V trimming: 1 base; J trimming: 7 bases; junction bases outside the gene matches: 11. CDR1 and CDR2 from the germline V gene are SNHLY and FYNNEI. CDR3 loop: CASSEVYRDRALNEQFF. The CDR3 DNA is TGTGCCAGCAGTGAAGTTTATCGGGACAGGGCCCTTAATGAGCAGTTCTTC.

The V call is TRBV29-1, the J call TRBJ1-5; tentative D call: TRBD1 (5 bases). This CDR3 contains 12 residues. Germline loops: CDR1 SQVTM, CDR2 ANQGSEA. The V end lost 6 bases, the J end lost 7 bases, and 13 bases lay between the germline ends. The DNA for the CDR3 is TGCAGCGTCGCCGGGAGGGACCAGCCCCAGCATTTT. It is translated as CSVAGRDQPQHF.

This chain joins TRBV7-2 and TRBJ1-1, with D possibly matching TRBD1 (6 bases). Trimming removed 3 bases from V and 1 base from J, with 6 bases in between. CDR3 length equals 13 residues. Germline CDR1 SGHTA, CDR2 FQGNSA. The CDR3 protein is CASSLTGNTEAFF. Written as DNA, the CDR3 is TGTGCCAGCAGCTTGACAGGGAACACTGAAGCTTTCTTT.

The V call is TRBV29-1, the J call TRBJ2-2, with D perhaps TRBD2 (6 bases). The CDR3 loop spans 13 amino acids. The V end lost 7 bases, the J end lost 7 bases, and 16 bases lay between the germline ends. Germline V gives CDR1 SQVTM, CDR2 ANQGSEA. The CDR3, as DNA: TGCAGCGCGGGCGGGGATAAGATCGGGGAGCTGTTTTTT. This gives the protein CSAGGDKIGELFF.

This clone is large by share. The chain carries TRBV19 and TRBJ2-7, with D possibly being TRBD1 (6 bases). The ends were cut back, 5 bases at V and 3 bases at J, with 11 bases in the middle. The CDR3 covers 13 residues. Germline CDR1 reads LNHDA; CDR2 reads SQIVND (reference sequence). The CDR3 DNA is TGTGCCAGTAGTCAGGGGCAGTACTACGAGCAGTACTTC. Amino acid sequence: CASSQGQYYEQYF.

This chain uses TRBV7-9 with TRBJ2-6; TRBD1 aligns across 8 bases. The V and J ends lost 5 bases and 1 base, in that order; junction bases with no gene match: 13. In germline, CDR1 is SEHNR, CDR2 FQNEAQ (reference sequence). The CDR3 extends over 19 amino acids. The CDR3 DNA reads TGTGCCAGCAGCCCCCGGACAGGGTTGTTAGCTTCTGGGGCCAACGTCCTGACTTTC. Protein: CASSPRTGLLASGANVLTF.

This sequence joins TRBV28 and TRBJ2-7; D uncertain. V lost 6 bases to trimming and J lost 1 base, with 10 bases between them. CDR3 length: 13 residues. Per the germline V gene, CDR1 is MDHEN and CDR2 is SYDVKM. This CDR3 is CASSREWSYEQYF. CDR3 nucleotides: TGTGCCAGCAGCCGCGAGTGGTCCTACGAGCAGTACTTC. Supplemented by reference TRBV28 and TRBJ2-7, the full variable domain reads DVKVTQSSRYLVKRTGEKVFLECVQDMDHENMFWYRQDPGLGLRLIYFSYDVKMKEKGDIPEGYSVSREKKERFSLILESASTNQTSMYLCASSREWSYEQYFGPGTRLTVT.

This sequence joins TRBV28 and TRBJ1-1; no clear D gene. Germline CDR1 is MDHEN and CDR2 is SYDVKM. The CDR3 extends over 11 amino acids. V was cut by 10 bases and J by 8 bases, with 14 bases left in between. The CDR3 loop reads CATYSTPEAFF. Written as DNA, the CDR3 is TGTGCCACCTATTCCACCCCCGAAGCTTTCTTT.

The DNA of the CDR3 is TGCGCCAGCAGCTCTGCTGCGACTAGCGTTTCCAATGAGCAGTTCTTC. Translated, it gives CASSSAATSVSNEQFF. The chain links TRBV5-1 to TRBJ2-1, with TRBD2 matching over 8 bases. V shed 3 bases, J shed 6 bases, and the junction held 11 bases outside the gene matches. The CDR3 consists of 16 residues. Germline V gene lookup returns CDR1 SGHRS and CDR2 YFSETQ.

V usage is TRBV7-3 and J usage is TRBJ2-7; 10 bases line up with TRBD2. Germline V gene sequence: CDR1 SGHTA, CDR2 FQGTGA. This CDR3 has 15 amino acids. Trimming cost V 3 bases and J 2 bases; bases outside gene matches: 4. The CDR3 nucleotides read TGTGCCAGCAGCTTTAGCGGGGGGCCCACCTACGAGCAGTACTTC. Translated, it gives CASSFSGGPTYEQYF.

The chain employs TRBV27 and TRBJ2-1, with 12 nucleotides matching TRBD2. CDR1 MNHEY and CDR2 SMNVEV come from the germline V gene (reference sequence). The CDR3 covers 14 residues. The junction had 3 bases not matched to a gene; V was cut back by 6 bases and J by 6 bases. CDR3 sequence reads: CASRLAGGFNEQFF. CDR3 DNA sequence: TGTGCCAGCAGACTAGCGGGAGGCTTCAATGAGCAGTTCTTC.